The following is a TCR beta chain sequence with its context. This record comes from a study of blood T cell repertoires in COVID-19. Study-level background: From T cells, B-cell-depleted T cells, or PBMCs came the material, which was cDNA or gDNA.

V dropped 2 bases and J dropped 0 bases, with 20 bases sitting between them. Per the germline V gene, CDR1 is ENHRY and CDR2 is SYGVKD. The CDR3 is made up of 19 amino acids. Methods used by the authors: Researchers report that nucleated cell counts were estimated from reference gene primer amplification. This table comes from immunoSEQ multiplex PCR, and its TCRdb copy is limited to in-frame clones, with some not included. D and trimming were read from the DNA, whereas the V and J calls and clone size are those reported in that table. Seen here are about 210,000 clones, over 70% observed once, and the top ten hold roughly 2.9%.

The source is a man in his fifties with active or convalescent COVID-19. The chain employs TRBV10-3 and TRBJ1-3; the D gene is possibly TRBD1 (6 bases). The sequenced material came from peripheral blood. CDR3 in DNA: TGTGCCATCAGTGAGCTACACTCGACAGGTTCTCCCTCTGGAAACACCATATATTTT. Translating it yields CAISELHSTGSPSGNTIYF.